This TCR beta chain was profiled in a study of blood T cell repertoires in COVID-19 (dated by TCRdb to the early 2020s). A note on the overall study: Samples covering the acute and convalescent phases of COVID-19 were provided by collaborators in the United States, Italy and Spain. HLA class I and class II types, where available, came from metadata supplied by the sample provider rather than from assay-based typing. Nearly every sample came with metadata listing a de-identified subject ID, COVID-19 status, age in years and sex. The samples were drawn from the first 160 participants of the ongoing ImmuneRACE study and from 1,254 subjects provided by 6 global collaborators. The prospective study material was composed of cDNA or gDNA derived from T cells, B-cell-depleted T cells, or PBMCs. The repertoires were made available in a free public database intended to serve as a resource for research on the immune response to SARS-CoV-2. Deeply sampled blood TCRbeta repertoires from subjects exposed to, actively infected with, or recovered from COVID-19 were included in the dataset.

TCRbeta CDR3 regions were amplified from genomic DNA using the immunoSEQ Assay, a bias-controlled multiplex PCR. From the authors' description of their analysis: The number of nucleated cells in each sample was estimated from the amplification of reference gene primers within the assay. Sequence reads were collapsed and filtered to measure the absolute abundance of every unique TCRbeta CDR3 rearrangement. For each sample, productive Simpson clonality was calculated as the square root of Simpson's diversity index across productive rearrangements. TCRdb took over this immuneACCESS table, retaining in-frame rearrangements with V and J assigned. Such tables are incomplete; in checked studies, under half of the missing clones stem from an unresolved V gene, and the remainder is unexplained. Clonal size and the V and J genes are those of that table, whereas D and trimming came from the DNA. This sample has about 83,000 clones in its table, and about 88% of those were observed once. Together, the top ten hold roughly 15% of the sample.

Study-wide findings and limitations: Clinical and demographic metadata were provided uncurated, with the amount varying by source and participant.

With respect to this clone: Its binding antigen is unknown. The input lacks base qualities; no much larger clone sits a single base away.

Reading from cysteine to phenylalanine, the CDR3 counts 15 amino acids. The kept DNA is CDR3 alone, 45 bases in frame from the first base. CDR1 SGHRS and CDR2 YFSETQ were looked up in the germline V gene. The V end gives up 4 bases and the J end 3 bases, leaving 9 bases in the junction not matched to a gene. Each collaborating institution followed its own protocols to collect whole blood in K2EDTA tubes. For TCRbeta analysis, collaborators shipped samples in one of three forms: frozen whole blood, isolated PBMCs, or DNA extracted from either of those sample types. The TCR sequence derives from a woman over 75 with active or convalescent COVID-19. Sequenced: peripheral blood. The V and J genes are TRBV5-1 and TRBJ2-5, with 7 bases aligning to TRBD1. CDR3 loop: CASSQQPTGEETQYF. The DNA sequence follows: TGCGCCAGCAGCCAGCAACCAACAGGGGAAGAGACCCAGTACTTC. Reference TRBV5-1 and TRBJ2-5 proteins supply the regions before and after the CDR3; the full variable domain is: KAGVTQTPRYLIKTRGQQVTLSCSPISGHRSVSWYQQTPGQGLQFLFEYFSETQRNKGNFPGRFSGRQFSNSRSEMNVSTLELGDSALYLCASSQQPTGEETQYFGPGTRLLVL.